The entry below gives a single TCR beta chain sequence along with its context. These data belong to a study of blood T cell repertoires in COVID-19. At the level of the study: The samples span acute and convalescent COVID-19 from the United States, Italy and Spain. PBMCs, B-cell-depleted T cells, or T cells provided the cDNA or gDNA that made up the material.

The repertoire was sequenced with immunoSEQ multiplex PCR; TCRdb's copy has only in-frame clones and lacks some. The table has approximately 200,000 clones, about 90% seen once. Participant ages covered about 18 to 100 years across 25 or so US areas. Recovery among Cohort 3 donors was established by two negative PCRs, clearance, or symptom resolution. The sequenced sample was PBMCs or T cells enriched from blood (not recorded which). This receptor was identified in a man between 25 and 39 years old who had recovered from COVID-19.

CDR3 DNA sequence: TGTGCCAGCAGAACAGGGGACTACAATGAGCAGTTCTTC. Translated, it gives CASRTGDYNEQFF. The chain has TRBV6-5 and TRBJ2-1; 7 nucleotides align to TRBD1. The CDR3 has 13 residues. V lost 6 bases, J lost 3 bases, and 2 bases stayed unmatched. Germline V lookup: CDR1 MNHEY, CDR2 SVGAGI.